This note documents a single T cell receptor (beta chain) sequence. Single viable CD3+CD4+CD8-CD45RO+ cells were sorted as the memory CD4+ T cells. Serum IgG to CMV pp150, pp28, p38 and p52 defined serostatus. In the original analysis: Out-of-frame sequences were removed, leaving some 2 million distinct TCRbeta sequences. Some clones are missing from TCRdb's copy, which holds only in-frame ones; the method was immunoSEQ multiplex PCR. V, J and clone size are taken as reported in that table, and D and trimming were inferred from the DNA itself. In the table there are tens of thousands of clones, 70% to 80% of which are singletons. Germline assignment: CDR1 WNHNN and CDR2 SYGVQD (reference sequence). Trimming cost V 2 bases and J 4 bases; bases outside gene matches: 5. CDR3 length: 18 residues. The data were taken from a study of memory CD4+ T cells and cytomegalovirus serostatus. Study as a whole: This sample comes from healthy Belgian adults, roughly nine CMV seropositive, 24 seronegative.

The chain uses TRBV10-1 and TRBJ2-2, with TRBD2 matching 15 bases. The sample was memory CD4+ T cells from blood. This receptor was obtained from an adult in good health and CMV-seronegative. The CDR3 loop reads CASSEGLAGGPGTGELFF. For the CDR3, the DNA is TGCGCCAGCAGTGAGGGACTAGCGGGAGGGCCGGGCACCGGGGAGCTGTTTTTT.